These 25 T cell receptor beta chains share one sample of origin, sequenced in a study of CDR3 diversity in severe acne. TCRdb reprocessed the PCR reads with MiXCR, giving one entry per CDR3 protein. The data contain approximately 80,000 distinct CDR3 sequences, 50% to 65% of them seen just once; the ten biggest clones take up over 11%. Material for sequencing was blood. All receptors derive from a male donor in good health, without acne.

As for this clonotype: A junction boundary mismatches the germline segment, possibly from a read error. CDR3 nucleotide sequence: TGTACCAGCAACAGGCTCAAGGATCAGCCCCAGCATTTT. Protein sequence: CTSNRLKDQPQHF. The genes are TRBV2 and TRBJ1-5, with D tentatively TRBD1 (5 bases). In germline, CDR1 is SNHLY, CDR2 FYNNEI. CDR3 length: 13 residues. Combining the CDR3 with reference TRBV2 and TRBJ1-5 gives the whole variable domain EPEVTQTPSHQVTQMGQEVILRCVPISNHLYFYWYRQILGQKVEFLVSFYNNEISEKSEIFDDQFSVERPDGSNFTLKIRSTKLEDSAMYFCTSNRLKDQPQHFGDGTRLSIL.

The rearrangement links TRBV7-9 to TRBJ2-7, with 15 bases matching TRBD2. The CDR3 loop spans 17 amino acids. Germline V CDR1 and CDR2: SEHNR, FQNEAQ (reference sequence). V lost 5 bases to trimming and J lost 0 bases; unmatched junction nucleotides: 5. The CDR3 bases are TGTGCCAGCAGCGAGGGACTAGCGGGAGGCGCCTCCTACGAGCAGTACTTC. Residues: CASSEGLAGGASYEQYF.

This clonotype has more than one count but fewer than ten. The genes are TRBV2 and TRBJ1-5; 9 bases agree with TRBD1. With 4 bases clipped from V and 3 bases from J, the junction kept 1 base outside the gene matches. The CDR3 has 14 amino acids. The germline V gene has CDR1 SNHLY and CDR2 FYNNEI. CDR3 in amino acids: CASSGQGDNQPQHF. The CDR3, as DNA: TGTGCCAGCAGTGGACAGGGGGACAATCAGCCCCAGCATTTT.

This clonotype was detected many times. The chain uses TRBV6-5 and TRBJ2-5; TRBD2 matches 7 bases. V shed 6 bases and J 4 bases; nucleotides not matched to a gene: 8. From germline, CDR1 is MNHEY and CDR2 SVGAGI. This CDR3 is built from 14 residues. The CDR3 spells CASSRTGGSETQYF. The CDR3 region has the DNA TGTGCCAGCAGCCGGACCGGGGGGTCAGAGACCCAGTACTTC.

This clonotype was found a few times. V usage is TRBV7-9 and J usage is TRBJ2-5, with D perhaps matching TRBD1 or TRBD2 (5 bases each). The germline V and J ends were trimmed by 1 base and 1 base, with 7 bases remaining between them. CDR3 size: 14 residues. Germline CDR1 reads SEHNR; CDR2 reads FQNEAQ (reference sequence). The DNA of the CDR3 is TGTGCCAGCAGCTTAGGTGGGGGCCAAGAGACCCAGTACTTC. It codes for CASSLGGGQETQYF. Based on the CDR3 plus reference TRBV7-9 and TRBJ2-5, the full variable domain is DTGVSQNPRHKITKRGQNVTFRCDPISEHNRLYWYRQTLGQGPEFLTYFQNEAQLEKSRLLSDRFSAERPKGSFSTLEIQRTEQGDSAMYLCASSLGGGQETQYFGPGTRLLVL.

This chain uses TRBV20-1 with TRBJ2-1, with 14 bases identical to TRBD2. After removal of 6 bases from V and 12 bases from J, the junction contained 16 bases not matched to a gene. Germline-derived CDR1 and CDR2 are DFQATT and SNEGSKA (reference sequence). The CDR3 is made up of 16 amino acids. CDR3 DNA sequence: TGCAGTGCCGCCGGGACTAGCGGGAGCAGCACAGATACGCAGTTCTTC. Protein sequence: CSAAGTSGSSTDTQFF.

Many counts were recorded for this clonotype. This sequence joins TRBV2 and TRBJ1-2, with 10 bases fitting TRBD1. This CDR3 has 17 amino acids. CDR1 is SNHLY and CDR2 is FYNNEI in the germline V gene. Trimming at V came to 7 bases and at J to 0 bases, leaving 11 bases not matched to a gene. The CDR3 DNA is TGTGCCAGCACCGGGACAGGGGCTCAACGCTCTAACTATGGCTACACCTTC. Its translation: CASTGTGAQRSNYGYTF.

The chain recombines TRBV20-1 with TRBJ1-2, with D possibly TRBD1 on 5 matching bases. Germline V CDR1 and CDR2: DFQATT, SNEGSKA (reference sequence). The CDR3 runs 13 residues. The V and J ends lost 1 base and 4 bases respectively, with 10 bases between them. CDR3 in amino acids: CSARGQLSYGYTF. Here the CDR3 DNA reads TGCAGTGCTAGAGGACAGCTATCCTATGGCTACACCTTC.

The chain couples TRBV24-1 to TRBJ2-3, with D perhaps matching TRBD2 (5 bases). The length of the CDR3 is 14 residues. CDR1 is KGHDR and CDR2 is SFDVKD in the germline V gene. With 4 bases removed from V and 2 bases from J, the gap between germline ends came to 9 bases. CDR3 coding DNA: TGTGCCACCAGTGACCGGGAACCCACAGATACGCAGTATTTT. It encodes CATSDREPTDTQYF.

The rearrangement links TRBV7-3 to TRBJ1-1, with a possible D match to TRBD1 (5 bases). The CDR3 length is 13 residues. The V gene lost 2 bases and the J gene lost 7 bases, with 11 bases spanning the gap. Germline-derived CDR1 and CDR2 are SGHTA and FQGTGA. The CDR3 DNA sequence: TGTGCCAGCAGCTTAGGGGTTGGGGGTGAAGCTTTCTTT. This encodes CASSLGVGGEAFF.

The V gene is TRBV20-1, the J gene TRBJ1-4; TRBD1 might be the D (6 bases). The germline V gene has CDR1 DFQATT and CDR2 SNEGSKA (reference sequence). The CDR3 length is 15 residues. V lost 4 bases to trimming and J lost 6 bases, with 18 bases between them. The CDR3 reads CSANPRQVEDEKLFF. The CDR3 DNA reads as TGCAGTGCTAACCCGCGACAGGTAGAGGATGAAAAACTGTTTTTT.

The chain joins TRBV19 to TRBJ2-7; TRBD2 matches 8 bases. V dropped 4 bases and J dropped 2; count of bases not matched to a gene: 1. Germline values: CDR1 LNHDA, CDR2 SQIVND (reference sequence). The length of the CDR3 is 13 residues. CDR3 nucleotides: TGTGCCAGTAGTAAACTAGCGGCCTACGAGCAGTACTTC. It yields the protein CASSKLAAYEQYF.

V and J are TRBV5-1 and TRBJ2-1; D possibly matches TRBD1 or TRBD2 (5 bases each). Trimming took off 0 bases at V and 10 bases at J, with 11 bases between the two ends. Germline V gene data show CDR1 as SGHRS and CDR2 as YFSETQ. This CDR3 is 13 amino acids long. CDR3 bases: TGCGCCAGCAGCTTGGGAACAGGCGGGGAGCAGTTCTTC. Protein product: CASSLGTGGEQFF.

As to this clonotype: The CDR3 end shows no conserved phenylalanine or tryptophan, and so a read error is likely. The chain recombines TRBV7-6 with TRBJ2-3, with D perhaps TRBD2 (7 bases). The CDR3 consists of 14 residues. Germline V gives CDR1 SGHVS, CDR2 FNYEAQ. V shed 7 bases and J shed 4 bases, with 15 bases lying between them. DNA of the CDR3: TGTGCCAGCAACTTCGACGGGGGGCCAGATACGCAGTATTAT. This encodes CASNFDGGPDTQYY.

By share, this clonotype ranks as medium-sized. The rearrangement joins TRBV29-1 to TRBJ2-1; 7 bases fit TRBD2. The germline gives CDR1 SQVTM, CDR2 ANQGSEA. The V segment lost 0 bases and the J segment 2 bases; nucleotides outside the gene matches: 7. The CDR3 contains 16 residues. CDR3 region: CSVEDGRGKTYNEQFF. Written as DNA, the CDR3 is TGCAGCGTTGAAGATGGGCGGGGGAAGACCTACAATGAGCAGTTCTTC.

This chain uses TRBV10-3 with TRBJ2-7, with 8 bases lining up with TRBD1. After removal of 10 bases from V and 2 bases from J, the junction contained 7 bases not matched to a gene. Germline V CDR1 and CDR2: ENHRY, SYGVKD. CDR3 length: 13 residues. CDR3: CASRKQGAYEQYF. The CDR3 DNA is TGTGCCAGCAGGAAACAGGGGGCCTACGAGCAGTACTTC.

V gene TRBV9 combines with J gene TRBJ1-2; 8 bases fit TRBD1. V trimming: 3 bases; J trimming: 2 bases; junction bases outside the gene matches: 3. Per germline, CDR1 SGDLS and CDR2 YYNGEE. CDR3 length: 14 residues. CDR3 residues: CASSGQGWNYGYTF. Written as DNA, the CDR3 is TGTGCCAGCAGCGGACAGGGGTGGAACTATGGCTACACCTTC.

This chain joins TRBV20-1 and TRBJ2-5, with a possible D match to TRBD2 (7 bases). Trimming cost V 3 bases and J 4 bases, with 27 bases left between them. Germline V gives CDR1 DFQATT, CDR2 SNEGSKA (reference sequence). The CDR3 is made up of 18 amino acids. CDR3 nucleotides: TGCAGTGCTAGCCCCGTGACGGGGGCGGCGGGAGCCCCAGAGACCCAGTACTTC. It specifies CSASPVTGAAGAPETQYF.

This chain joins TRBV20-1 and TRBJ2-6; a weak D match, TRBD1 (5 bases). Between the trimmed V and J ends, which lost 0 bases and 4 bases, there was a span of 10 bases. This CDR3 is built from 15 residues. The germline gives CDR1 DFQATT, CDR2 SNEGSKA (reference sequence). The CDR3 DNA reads TGCAGTGCTAGAGATCATGGGGCGGGGGCCAACGTCCTGACTTTC. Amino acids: CSARDHGAGANVLTF.

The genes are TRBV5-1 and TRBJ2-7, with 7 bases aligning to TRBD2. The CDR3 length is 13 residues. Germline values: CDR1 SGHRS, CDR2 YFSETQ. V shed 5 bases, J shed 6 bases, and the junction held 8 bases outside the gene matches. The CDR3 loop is CASRTTSSAEQYF. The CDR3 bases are TGCGCCAGCAGAACGACTAGCAGCGCCGAGCAGTACTTC.

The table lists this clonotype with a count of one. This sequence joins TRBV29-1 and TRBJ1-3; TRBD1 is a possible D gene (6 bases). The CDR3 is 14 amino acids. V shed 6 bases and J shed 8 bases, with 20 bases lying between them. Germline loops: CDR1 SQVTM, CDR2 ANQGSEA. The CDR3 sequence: CSVDSLTNGYTIYF. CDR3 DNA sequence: TGCAGCGTGGACAGCCTCACGAATGGCTACACCATATATTTT.

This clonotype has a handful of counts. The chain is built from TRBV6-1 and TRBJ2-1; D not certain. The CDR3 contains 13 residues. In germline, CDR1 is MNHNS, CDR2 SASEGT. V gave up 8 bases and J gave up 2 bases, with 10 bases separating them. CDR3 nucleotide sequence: TGTGCCAGCGGCAGGTGGACCTACAATGAGCAGTTCTTC. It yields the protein CASGRWTYNEQFF.

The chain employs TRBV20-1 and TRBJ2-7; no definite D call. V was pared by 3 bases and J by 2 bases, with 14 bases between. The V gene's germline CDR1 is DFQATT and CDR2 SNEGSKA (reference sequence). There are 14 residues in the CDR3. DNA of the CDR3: TGCAGTGCTAGTTTTGCGGTAAACCCCTACGAGCAGTACTTC. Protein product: CSASFAVNPYEQYF.

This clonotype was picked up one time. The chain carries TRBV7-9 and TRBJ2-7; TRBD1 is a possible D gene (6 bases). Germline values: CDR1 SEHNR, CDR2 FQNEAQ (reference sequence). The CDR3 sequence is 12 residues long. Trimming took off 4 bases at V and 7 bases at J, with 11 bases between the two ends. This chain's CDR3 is CASSSQGNEQYF. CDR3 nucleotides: TGTGCCAGCAGCTCACAGGGCAATGAGCAGTACTTC.

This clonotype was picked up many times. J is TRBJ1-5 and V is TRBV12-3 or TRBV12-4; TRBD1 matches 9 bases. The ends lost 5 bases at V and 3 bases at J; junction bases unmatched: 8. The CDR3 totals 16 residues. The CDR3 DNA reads TGTGCCAGCAGTCAAGGACAGGGGAAGGTCAATCAGCCCCAGCATTTT. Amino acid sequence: CASSQGQGKVNQPQHF.